This record looks at one T cell receptor (beta chain) sequence and its context. Its antigen is still unknown. The sample comes from a study of beta chain features in type 1 diabetes. Study-level results: All four CD4+ subsets from Type 1 diabetes patients carried moderately but significantly shorter TCRB CDR3s.

The isolated RNA, all of it, was reverse transcribed, so expressed TCRB transcripts were what got sequenced. Only in-frame clones appear in the TCRdb table, and some are missing; sequencing was by immunoSEQ multiplex PCR. The sample records roughly 230,000 clones, 9.5% to 13% being singletons. Germline CDR1 LNHNV, CDR2 YYDKDF (reference sequence). The CDR3 is made up of 14 amino acids. The ends lost 5 bases at V and 1 base at J; junction bases unmatched: 4. The receptor's source is a man aged 25 to 45 with type 1 diabetes. The rearrangement uses TRBV15 and TRBJ1-1; 7 nucleotides match TRBD1. Sequencing was done on a sample of naive CD4+ T cells from blood. The CDR3 DNA sequence: TGTGCCACCAGCGTCGACAGGGCGAACACTGAAGCTTTCTTT. This gives the protein CATSVDRANTEAFF.